These T cell receptor beta chains were read from a single sample in a study of technical replicates of blood from several donors. TCRdb's copy holds only in-frame clones and misses some; the assay was immunoSEQ multiplex PCR. The table records roughly 72,000 clones, around 95% of them present only once. The sample was T cells isolated from PBMCs. These receptors originate from a human donor in good health. Both conserved end residues are part of each CDR3. The D gene is left open where the match is weak.

J gene: TRBJ1-1
D gene: -
V gene: TRBV7-2
CDR3 protein: CASSAVGIEAFF
CDR3 DNA: TGTGCCAGCAGCGCCGTCGGGATAGAAGCTTTCTTT

J gene: TRBJ1-1
D gene: -
V gene: TRBV7-9
CDR3 protein: CASDSETAYEAFF
CDR3 DNA: TGTGCCAGCGACTCTGAGACGGCGTATGAAGCTTTCTTT

J gene: TRBJ1-1
D gene: TRBD1
V gene: TRBV6-5
CDR3 protein: CASSYHFGQGNTEAFF
CDR3 DNA: TGTGCCAGCAGTTACCACTTTGGACAGGGGAACACTGAAGCTTTCTTT

J gene: TRBJ2-2
D gene: TRBD2
V gene: TRBV5-1
CDR3 protein: CASSLNRAGLTGELFF
CDR3 DNA: TGCGCCAGCAGCTTGAATCGAGCGGGGCTCACCGGGGAGCTGTTTTTT

J gene: TRBJ1-2
D gene: -
V gene: TRBV6-1
CDR3 protein: CASSEGRGSDGYTF
CDR3 DNA: TGTGCCAGCAGTGAAGGGCGGGGGAGCGATGGCTACACCTTC

J gene: TRBJ2-1
D gene: TRBD2
V gene: TRBV15
CDR3 protein: CATRPMGLAGGGEQFF
CDR3 DNA: TGTGCCACCAGGCCGATGGGACTAGCGGGAGGTGGGGAGCAGTTCTTC

J gene: TRBJ1-2
D gene: -
V gene: TRBV19
CDR3 protein: CASKMQGYGYTF
CDR3 DNA: TGTGCCAGTAAAATGCAGGGGTATGGCTACACCTTC

J gene: TRBJ2-7
D gene: -
V gene: TRBV19
CDR3 protein: CASSAQGYEQYF
CDR3 DNA: TGTGCCAGTAGTGCACAGGGCTACGAGCAGTACTTC

J gene: TRBJ2-1
D gene: TRBD2
V gene: TRBV9
CDR3 protein: CASSVEHGLAGVVEQFF
CDR3 DNA: TGTGCCAGCAGCGTAGAACACGGACTAGCGGGAGTGGTTGAGCAGTTCTTC

J gene: TRBJ1-1
D gene: -
V gene: TRBV20-1
CDR3 protein: CSAARDSEAFF
CDR3 DNA: TGCAGTGCTGCTCGGGACTCCGAAGCTTTCTTT

J gene: TRBJ1-4
D gene: -
V gene: TRBV7-9
CDR3 protein: CASSLPQDANEKLFF
CDR3 DNA: TGTGCCAGCAGCTTACCACAGGATGCTAATGAAAAACTGTTTTTT

J gene: TRBJ1-1
D gene: -
V gene: TRBV7-2
CDR3 protein: CASSKDSGDTEAFF
CDR3 DNA: TGTGCCAGCAGCAAGGACAGCGGGGACACTGAAGCTTTCTTT

J gene: TRBJ2-1
D gene: TRBD1
V gene: TRBV29-1
CDR3 protein: CSVGNRGLPYNEQFF
CDR3 DNA: TGCAGCGTTGGGAACAGGGGGCTCCCCTACAATGAGCAGTTCTTC

J gene: TRBJ2-1
D gene: -
V gene: TRBV13
CDR3 protein: CASSLMWDTYNEQFF
CDR3 DNA: TGTGCCAGCAGCTTAATGTGGGACACCTACAATGAGCAGTTCTTC

J gene: TRBJ2-7
D gene: -
V gene: TRBV27
CDR3 protein: CASTLFLYEQYF
CDR3 DNA: TGTGCCAGCACCCTCTTCCTTTACGAGCAGTACTTC

J gene: TRBJ1-5
D gene: -
V gene: TRBV5-1
CDR3 protein: CASSFSPTAFSNQPQHF
CDR3 DNA: TGCGCCAGCAGCTTTTCCCCGACAGCCTTTAGCAATCAGCCCCAGCATTTT

J gene: TRBJ1-1
D gene: -
V gene: TRBV6-6
CDR3 protein: CASSYSGGAMNTEAFF
CDR3 DNA: TGTGCCAGCAGTTACTCGGGAGGGGCCATGAACACTGAAGCTTTCTTT

J gene: TRBJ2-2
D gene: TRBD2
V gene: TRBV9
CDR3 protein: CASSDPGTRGTGELFF
CDR3 DNA: TGTGCCAGCAGCGATCCCGGGACTAGGGGCACCGGGGAGCTGTTTTTT

J gene: TRBJ1-2
D gene: -
V gene: TRBV29-1
CDR3 protein: CSVGTNYLSNYGYTF
CDR3 DNA: TGCAGCGTTGGGACAAACTACCTGTCTAACTATGGCTACACCTTC

J gene: TRBJ1-4
D gene: TRBD1
V gene: TRBV29-1
CDR3 protein: CSVQFGTGVEKLFF
CDR3 DNA: TGCAGCGTTCAATTCGGGACAGGGGTCGAAAAACTGTTTTTT

J gene: TRBJ1-4
D gene: -
V gene: TRBV11-2
CDR3 protein: CASSLDDSTNEKLFF
CDR3 DNA: TGTGCCAGCAGCTTAGATGACAGCACTAATGAAAAACTGTTTTTT

J gene: TRBJ2-3
D gene: TRBD2
V gene: TRBV19
CDR3 protein: CASRAGGTDTQYF
CDR3 DNA: TGTGCCAGTAGGGCGGGAGGGACAGATACGCAGTATTTT

J gene: TRBJ1-2
D gene: TRBD1
V gene: TRBV7-9
CDR3 protein: CASSLGTGRDGYTF
CDR3 DNA: TGTGCCAGCAGCTTAGGGACAGGAAGAGATGGCTACACCTTC

J gene: TRBJ2-2
D gene: TRBD2
V gene: TRBV25-1
CDR3 protein: CASSEGGGVGTGELFF
CDR3 DNA: TGTGCCAGCAGTGAGGGCGGGGGGGTAGGGACCGGGGAGCTGTTTTTT

J gene: TRBJ2-7
D gene: TRBD2
V gene: TRBV13
CDR3 protein: CASSLFRLAGFEQYF
CDR3 DNA: TGTGCCAGCAGCTTATTCAGACTAGCGGGATTCGAGCAGTACTTC

J gene: TRBJ1-1
D gene: -
V gene: TRBV7-8
CDR3 protein: CASSFLRRGNTEAFF
CDR3 DNA: TGTGCCAGCAGCTTTTTGAGACGCGGGAACACTGAAGCTTTCTTT

J gene: TRBJ2-7
D gene: -
V gene: TRBV6-4
CDR3 protein: CASSDRLLTGNSYEQYF
CDR3 DNA: TGTGCCAGCAGTGACCGTCTTCTAACGGGGAATTCCTACGAGCAGTACTTC

J gene: TRBJ2-5
D gene: -
V gene: TRBV10-3
CDR3 protein: CAISESGRGETQYF
CDR3 DNA: TGTGCCATCAGTGAGTCGGGCAGGGGAGAGACCCAGTACTTC

J gene: TRBJ1-2
D gene: -
V gene: TRBV7-2
CDR3 protein: CASSLWDIWSNYGYTF
CDR3 DNA: TGTGCCAGCAGCTTATGGGACATTTGGTCTAACTATGGCTACACCTTC

J gene: TRBJ2-7
D gene: TRBD2
V gene: TRBV28
CDR3 protein: CASNYLAGGHISYEQYF
CDR3 DNA: TGTGCCAGCAACTACCTAGCGGGAGGCCATATCTCCTACGAGCAGTACTTC

J gene: TRBJ2-7
D gene: -
V gene: TRBV6-5
CDR3 protein: CASSYRTESYEQYF
CDR3 DNA: TGTGCCAGCAGTTACAGGACAGAATCCTACGAGCAGTACTTC